This T cell receptor (beta chain) was recovered during a study of OX40 agonist ivuxolimab in advanced cancers. Study summary: Three partial responders included one hepatocellular carcinoma patient and two cutaneous melanoma patients.

Germline lookup yields CDR1 SGHVS and CDR2 FNYEAQ. CDR3 length equals 14 residues. The V end lost 3 bases, the J end lost 6 bases, and 13 bases lay between the germline ends. This clone was recorded once. Libraries were prepared by immunoSEQ multiplex PCR; TCRdb keeps only in-frame clonotypes and omits some of them. The sample includes 35,000 to 40,000 clones, nearly 85% of them seen just once. The input for sequencing was CD4+ or CD8+ T cells sorted from blood, taken in a trial of the OX40 agonist ivuxolimab. The J gene is TRBJ2-3, the V gene TRBV7-6; possibly TRBD1 for D (5 bases). This receptor was identified in an adult with an advanced solid tumor such as melanoma, head and neck, liver or kidney cancer. The DNA of the CDR3 is TGTGCCAGCAGCTTGGGCGGCCCAGGGGATACGCAGTATTTT. Translated: CASSLGGPGDTQYF.